The entry that follows covers one T cell receptor (beta chain) sequence. The antigen remains unidentified. The data were obtained in a study of blood T cells in healthy people across ages. On the study more broadly: Using template switching, researchers captured about one barcoded beta molecule for each two T cells.

The study's findings and limits: Researchers deemed the diversity estimates from one million T cells underestimates. Long-lived donors exceeded aged donors in naive CD4+ cells and diversity.

Through a sample-barcoded 5' primer and a J-beta primer mix, a second PCR was run for 7 to 11 cycles. TCRdb ran MiXCR on the 5' RACE reads and lists one entry per CDR3 protein. The sample has approximately 730,000 distinct CDR3 sequences, approximately 39% seen once; the top ten hold roughly 19%. The CDR3 totals 12 residues. Germline V gene data show CDR1 as MNHEY and CDR2 as SMNVEV (reference sequence). The TCR originated in a woman aged 60-75 years in good health. The material sequenced was blood. J is TRBJ2-4 and V is TRBV27; no definite D call. Matching the DNA end better, TRBJ2-7 makes the J call doubtful. The CDR3 bases are TGTGCCAGCAGAAAAAGGGACTACGAGCAGTACTTC. This sequence encodes CASRKRDYEQYF.